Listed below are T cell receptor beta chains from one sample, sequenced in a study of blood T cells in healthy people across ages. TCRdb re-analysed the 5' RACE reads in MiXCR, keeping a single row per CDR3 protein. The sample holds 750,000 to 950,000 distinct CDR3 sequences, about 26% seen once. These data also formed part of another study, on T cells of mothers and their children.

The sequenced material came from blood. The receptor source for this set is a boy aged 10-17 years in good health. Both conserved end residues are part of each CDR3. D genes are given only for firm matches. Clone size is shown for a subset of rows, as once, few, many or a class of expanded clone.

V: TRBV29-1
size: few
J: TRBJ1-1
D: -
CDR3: CSAGISRDTEAFF
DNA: TGCAGCGCCGGAATTTCTAGGGACACTGAAGCTTTCTTT

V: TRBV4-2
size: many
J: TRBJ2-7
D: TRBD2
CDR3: CASSPTSGGRRLYF
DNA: TGTGCCAGCAGCCCTACTAGCGGGGGGCGACGGTTGTACTTC

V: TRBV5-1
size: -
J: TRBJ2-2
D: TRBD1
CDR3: CASSLYRPGQTITGELFF
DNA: TGCGCCAGCAGCTTGTACAGACCGGGACAGACGATTACCGGGGAGCTGTTTTTT

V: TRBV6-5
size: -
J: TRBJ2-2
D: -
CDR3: CASREPNLNTGELFF
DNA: TGTGCCAGTAGAGAGCCTAACCTGAACACCGGGGAGCTGTTTTTT

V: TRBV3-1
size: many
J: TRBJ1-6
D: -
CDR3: CASSPASGGPLHF
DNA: TGTGCCAGCAGCCCGGCGTCAGGCGGACCCCTCCACTTT

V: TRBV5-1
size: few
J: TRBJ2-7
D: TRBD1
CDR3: CASSSTGGREAYEQYF
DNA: TGCGCCAGCAGCTCTACAGGGGGCAGAGAGGCCTACGAGCAGTACTTC

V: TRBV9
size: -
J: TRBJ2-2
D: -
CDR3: CASSVGPLGATGELFF
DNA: TGTGCCAGCAGCGTAGGACCCTTAGGCGCCACCGGGGAGCTGTTTTTT

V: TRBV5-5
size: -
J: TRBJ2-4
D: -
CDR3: CASSWAGPRDIQYF
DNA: TGTGCCAGCAGCTGGGCGGGCCCCCGGGACATTCAGTACTTC

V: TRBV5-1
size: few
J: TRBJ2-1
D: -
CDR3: CASSFSRGNEQFF
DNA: TGCGCCAGCAGCTTTTCTCGGGGGAATGAGCAGTTCTTC

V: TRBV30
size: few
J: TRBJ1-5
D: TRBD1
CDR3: CASQTGEQPQHF
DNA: TGTGCCTCCCAAACAGGGGAACAGCCCCAGCATTTT

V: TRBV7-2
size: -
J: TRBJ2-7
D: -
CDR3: CVSSPGRFRDQSSYEQYF
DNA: TGTGTCAGCAGCCCAGGACGATTCCGGGACCAAAGCTCCTACGAGCAGTACTTC

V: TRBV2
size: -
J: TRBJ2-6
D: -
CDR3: CASIIRRTGANVLTF
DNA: TGTGCCAGCATAATCCGGAGGACTGGGGCCAACGTCCTGACTTTC

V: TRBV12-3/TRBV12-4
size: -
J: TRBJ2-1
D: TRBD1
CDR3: CASSTPGQGYNEQFF
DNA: TGTGCCAGCAGCACTCCGGGACAGGGATACAATGAGCAGTTCTTC

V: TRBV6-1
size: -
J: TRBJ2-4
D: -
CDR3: CASSERGMIAKNIQYF
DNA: TGTGCCAGCAGTGAAAGGGGTATGATAGCCAAAAACATTCAGTACTTC

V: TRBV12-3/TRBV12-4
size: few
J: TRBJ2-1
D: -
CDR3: CASRQIAARYNNEQFF
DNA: TGTGCCAGCAGGCAAATAGCGGCTCGGTACAACAATGAGCAGTTCTTC

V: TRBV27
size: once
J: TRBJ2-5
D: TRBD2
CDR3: CASSLSGEGGRETQYF
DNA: TGTGCCAGCAGTTTATCGGGAGAGGGAGGGCGGGAGACCCAGTACTTC

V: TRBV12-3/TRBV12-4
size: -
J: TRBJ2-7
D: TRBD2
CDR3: CASSLGGRGTSSYEQYF
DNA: TGTGCCAGCAGTTTGGGGGGCCGGGGGACTAGCTCCTACGAGCAGTACTTC

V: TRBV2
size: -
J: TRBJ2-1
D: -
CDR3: CASNRRLGNEQFF
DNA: TGTGCCAGCAACCGGAGACTTGGAAATGAGCAGTTCTTC

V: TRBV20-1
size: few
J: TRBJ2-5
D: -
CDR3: CSGGGTQYF
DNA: TGCAGTGGCGGTGGGACCCAGTACTTC

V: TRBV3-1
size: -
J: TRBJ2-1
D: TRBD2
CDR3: CASSQAVGGGEQFF
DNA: TGTGCCAGCAGCCAAGCGGTCGGCGGGGGTGAGCAGTTCTTC

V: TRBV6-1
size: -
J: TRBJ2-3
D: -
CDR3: CASSEDSLDTQYF
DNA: TGTGCCAGCAGTGAAGACTCACTAGATACGCAGTATTTT

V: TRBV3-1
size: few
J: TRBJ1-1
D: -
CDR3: CASSHYTEAFF
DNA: TGTGCCAGCAGCCACTACACTGAAGCTTTCTTT

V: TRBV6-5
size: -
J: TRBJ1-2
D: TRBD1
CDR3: CASSYGDRVGYTF
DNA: TGTGCCAGCAGTTACGGGGACAGGGTTGGCTACACCTTC

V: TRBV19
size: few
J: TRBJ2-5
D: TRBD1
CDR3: CASSKAGTGSVLTQYF
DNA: TGTGCCAGTAGTAAAGCCGGGACAGGGTCTGTACTGACCCAGTACTTC

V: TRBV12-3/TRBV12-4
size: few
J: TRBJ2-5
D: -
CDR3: CASGDGGGGETQYF
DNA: TGTGCCAGCGGCGACGGAGGCGGCGGGGAGACCCAGTACTTC

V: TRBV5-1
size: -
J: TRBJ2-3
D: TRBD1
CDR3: CASSRGLTDTQYF
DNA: TGCGCCAGTTCCAGGGGGCTGACAGATACGCAGTATTTT

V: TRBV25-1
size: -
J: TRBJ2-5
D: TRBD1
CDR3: CASRPHRGNQETQYF
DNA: TGTGCCAGCAGACCCCACAGGGGCAACCAAGAGACCCAGTACTTC

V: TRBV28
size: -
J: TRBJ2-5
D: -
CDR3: CASTASNSQETQYF
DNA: TGTGCCAGCACCGCGAGTAACTCCCAAGAGACCCAGTACTTC

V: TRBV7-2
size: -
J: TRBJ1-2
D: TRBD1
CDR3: CASSFAGTGGDYGYTF
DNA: TGTGCCAGCAGCTTCGCCGGGACAGGGGGCGACTATGGCTACACCTTC

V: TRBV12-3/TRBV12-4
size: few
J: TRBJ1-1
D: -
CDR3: CASSPTGSAEAFF
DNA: TGTGCCAGCAGTCCTACAGGGTCGGCTGAAGCTTTCTTT

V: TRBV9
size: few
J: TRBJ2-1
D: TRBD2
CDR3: CASSLGTSVYNEQFF
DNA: TGTGCCAGCAGCCTCGGGACTAGCGTCTACAATGAGCAGTTCTTC

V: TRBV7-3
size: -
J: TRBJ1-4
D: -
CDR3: CASSQQGDLSDRMFF
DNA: TGTGCCAGCAGCCAGCAAGGGGACCTCTCTGACAGGATGTTTTTT

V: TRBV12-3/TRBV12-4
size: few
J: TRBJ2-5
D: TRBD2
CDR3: CASTASGDQETQYF
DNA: TGTGCCAGCACGGCTAGCGGGGACCAAGAGACCCAGTACTTC

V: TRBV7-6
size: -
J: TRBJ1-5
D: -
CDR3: CASSLAGQTGPQHF
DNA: TGTGCCAGCAGCTTAGCTGGTCAAACGGGGCCCCAGCATTTT

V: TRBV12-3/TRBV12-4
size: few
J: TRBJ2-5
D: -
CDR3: CASSLGPVSYERYF
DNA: TGTGCCAGCAGTTTAGGGCCAGTCTCCTACGAGCGGTACTTC

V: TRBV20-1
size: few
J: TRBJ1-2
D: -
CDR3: CSARDPRNADDGYTF
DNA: TGCAGTGCTAGAGACCCACGGAATGCGGATGATGGCTACACCTTC

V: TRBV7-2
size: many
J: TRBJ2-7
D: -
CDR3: CASSPDSFYEQYF
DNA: TGTGCCAGCAGCCCTGACAGTTTCTACGAGCAGTACTTC

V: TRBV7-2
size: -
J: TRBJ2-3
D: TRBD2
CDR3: CASSFSHISGSTDTQYF
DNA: TGTGCCAGCAGCTTCTCCCATATTAGCGGGAGCACAGATACGCAGTATTTT

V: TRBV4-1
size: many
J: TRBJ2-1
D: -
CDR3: CASSQDVRTEQFF
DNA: TGCGCCAGCAGCCAAGACGTCCGGACCGAGCAGTTCTTC

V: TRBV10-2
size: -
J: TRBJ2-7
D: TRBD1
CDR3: CASSEDRGVYEQYF
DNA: TGCGCCAGCAGTGAAGACAGGGGGGTGTACGAGCAGTACTTC

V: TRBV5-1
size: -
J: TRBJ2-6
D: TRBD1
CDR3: CASSLGRGLAGANVLTF
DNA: TGCGCCAGCAGCTTGGGCAGGGGGCTCGCTGGGGCCAACGTCCTGACTTTC

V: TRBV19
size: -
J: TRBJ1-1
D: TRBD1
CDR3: CASSIAPTGRNTEAFF
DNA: TGTGCCAGTAGTATAGCCCCGACAGGGCGTAACACTGAAGCTTTCTTT

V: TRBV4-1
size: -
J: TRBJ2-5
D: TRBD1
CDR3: CASSRPGQEETQYF
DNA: TGCGCCAGCAGCCGCCCCGGACAGGAGGAGACCCAGTACTTC

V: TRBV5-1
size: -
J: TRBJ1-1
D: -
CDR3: CASRPAWGGENTEAFF
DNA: TGCGCCAGCAGACCCGCATGGGGGGGCGAGAACACTGAAGCTTTCTTT

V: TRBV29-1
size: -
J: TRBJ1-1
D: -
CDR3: CSVEVSENTEAFF
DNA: TGCAGCGTTGAAGTCTCAGAGAACACTGAAGCTTTCTTT